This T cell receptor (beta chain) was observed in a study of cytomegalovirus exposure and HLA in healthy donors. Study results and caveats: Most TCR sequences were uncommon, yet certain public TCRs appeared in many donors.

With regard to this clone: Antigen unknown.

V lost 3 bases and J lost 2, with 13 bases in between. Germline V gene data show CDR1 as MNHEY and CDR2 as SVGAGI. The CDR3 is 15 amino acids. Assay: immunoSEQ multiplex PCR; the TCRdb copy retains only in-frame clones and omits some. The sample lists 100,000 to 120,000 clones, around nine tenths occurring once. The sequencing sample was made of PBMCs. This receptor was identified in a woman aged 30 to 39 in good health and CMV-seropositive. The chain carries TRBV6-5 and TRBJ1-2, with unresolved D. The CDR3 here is CASSYTGGGNYGYTF. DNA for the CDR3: TGTGCCAGCAGTTATACGGGTGGAGGCAACTATGGCTACACCTTC.